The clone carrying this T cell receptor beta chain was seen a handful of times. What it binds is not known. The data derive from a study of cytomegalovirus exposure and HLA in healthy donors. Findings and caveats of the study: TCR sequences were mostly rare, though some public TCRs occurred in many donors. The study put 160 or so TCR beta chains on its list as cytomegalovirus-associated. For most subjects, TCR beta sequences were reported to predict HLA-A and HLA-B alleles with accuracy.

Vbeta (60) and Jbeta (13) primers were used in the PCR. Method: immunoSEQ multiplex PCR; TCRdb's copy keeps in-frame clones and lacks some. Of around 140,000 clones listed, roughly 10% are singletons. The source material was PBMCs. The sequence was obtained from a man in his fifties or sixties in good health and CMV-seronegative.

CDR3 sequence (DNA): TGTGCCAGCAGCTTAGCTAGCGGGAGCCGAAATGAGCAGTTCTTC. Translated: CASSLASGSRNEQFF. V is TRBV7-9 and J is TRBJ2-1; 9 positions match TRBD2. There are 15 residues in the CDR3. CDR1 SEHNR and CDR2 FQNEAQ come from the germline V gene (reference sequence). After removal of 0 bases from V and 7 bases from J, the junction contained 4 bases not matched to a gene. The full variable domain, completed using reference TRBV7-9 and TRBJ2-1, is DTGVSQNPRHKITKRGQNVTFRCDPISEHNRLYWYRQTLGQGPEFLTYFQNEAQLEKSRLLSDRFSAERPKGSFSTLEIQRTEQGDSAMYLCASSLASGSRNEQFFGPGTRLTVL.